The rows below give T cell receptor beta chains drawn from one sample of a study of PD-1 blockade in classical Hodgkin lymphoma. Assay used: immunoSEQ multiplex PCR; TCRdb lists only in-frame clones, some missing. Found here are 35,000 to 45,000 clones, around 76% of them singletons; the top ten hold under 3.5%. This specimen consisted of peripheral blood mononuclear cells (PBMCs), obtained before the second cycle of nivolumab. The receptors come from a human donor with classical Hodgkin lymphoma. Each CDR3 is given with its conserved first and last residue. A D gene is named only where the DNA matches it firmly. Clone size, where shown, is once, few, many, or a class for clones that have expanded.

v_gene,len,d_gene,abundance,j_gene,CDR3aa,CDR3nt
TRBV10-3,15,-,-,TRBJ1-2,CAISEVRGSNYGYTF,TGTGCCATCAGTGAGGTCCGGGGTTCTAACTATGGCTACACCTTC
TRBV5-1,18,TRBD1,-,TRBJ1-1,CASSQEWTGGSINTEAFF,TGCGCCAGCAGCCAGGAGTGGACAGGGGGCTCAATTAACACTGAAGCTTTCTTT
TRBV27,15,TRBD1,-,TRBJ2-5,CASSLYGTGTETQYF,TGTGCCAGCAGTTTATACGGGACAGGGACTGAGACCCAGTACTTC
TRBV25-1,14,-,-,TRBJ1-1,CASKADSVNTEAFF,TGTGCCAGCAAGGCCGACTCCGTGAACACTGAAGCTTTCTTT
TRBV6-5,14,-,few,TRBJ1-1,CASSYATGNTEAFF,TGTGCCAGCAGTTACGCTACAGGGAACACTGAAGCTTTCTTT
TRBV29-1,11,-,-,TRBJ1-1,CSVRAGTEAFF,TGCAGCGTTAGGGCGGGCACTGAAGCTTTCTTT
TRBV7-2,13,-,-,TRBJ2-1,CASSKDDTTKQFF,TGTGCCAGCAGCAAAGACGATACCACGAAGCAGTTCTTC
TRBV2,13,-,-,TRBJ1-2,CASSEAEGYGYTF,TGTGCCAGCAGTGAAGCTGAAGGGTATGGCTACACCTTC
TRBV9,14,-,-,TRBJ2-1,CASSPIGAGNEQFF,TGTGCCAGCAGCCCCATAGGGGCCGGCAATGAGCAGTTCTTC
TRBV4-3,15,-,-,TRBJ1-2,CASSQGRLSGYGYTF,TGCGCCAGCAGCCAAGGTCGATTATCTGGCTATGGCTACACCTTC
TRBV5-4,17,-,-,TRBJ1-2,CASSSPQGPSAFDGYTF,TGTGCCAGCAGCTCACCACAGGGTCCTAGCGCGTTTGATGGCTACACCTTC
TRBV29-1,15,-,once,TRBJ2-3,CSVEDRGLQLDTQYF,TGCAGCGTTGAAGACAGGGGTCTTCAATTAGATACGCAGTATTTT
TRBV29-1,12,-,-,TRBJ2-1,CSVGNRYNEQFF,TGCAGCGTTGGGAACAGATACAATGAGCAGTTCTTC
TRBV6-6,12,-,-,TRBJ1-1,CASSYEGTKAFF,TGTGCCAGCAGTTACGAGGGGACGAAAGCTTTCTTT
TRBV7-2,15,-,-,TRBJ1-3,CASSSFTSVADTIYF,TGTGCCAGCAGCTCCTTCACGTCGGTAGCAGACACCATATATTTT
TRBV28,13,-,-,TRBJ1-2,CASSFLGIGGYTF,TGTGCCAGCAGTTTCTTAGGGATAGGGGGCTACACCTTC
TRBV2,11,-,-,TRBJ2-2,CAQSGRGELFF,TGTGCCCAATCGGGCAGGGGGGAGCTGTTTTTT
TRBV2,11,-,-,TRBJ1-1,CASSDNTEAFF,TGTGCCAGCAGCGATAACACTGAAGCTTTCTTT